This TCR beta chain was sequenced for a study of radiotherapy plus CTLA-4 blockade in lung cancer. This CDR3 is 15 amino acids long. V lost 0 bases to trimming and J lost 0 bases, with 10 bases between them. The germline gives CDR1 SGDLS, CDR2 YYNGEE. Patients had chemo-refractory metastatic non-small-cell lung cancer and received focal radiation plus CTLA-4 blockade that used ipilimumab. This clone was seen more than once but under ten times. What it recognizes is unknown. Sequencing used immunoSEQ multiplex PCR; TCRdb keeps in-frame clones, though not all of them. The profile shows over 95,000 clones, about four fifths of them singletons. Findings of the study overall: Together with interferon-beta, which increased in serum after radiation, early dynamic changes in blood T cell clones were reportedly the best predictors of response.

Specimen: peripheral blood, collected from a patient treated with radiotherapy plus ipilimumab. The V gene is TRBV9, the J gene TRBJ2-7; D gene ambiguous. This clonotype was sampled from a human donor with non-small cell lung cancer who had a partial response to radiotherapy plus ipilimumab. Some clones in this sample may be carry-over from other donors' samples. CDR3 bases: TGTGCCAGCAGCGTAGAAGCAGGAAGCTCCTACGAGCAGTACTTC. Translating it yields CASSVEAGSSYEQYF.